The 4 T cell receptor beta chains presented below share a single source sample, sequenced in a study of cytomegalovirus exposure and HLA in healthy donors. This PCR relied on a set of 60 Vbeta primers and 13 Jbeta primers. Repertoires were generated with immunoSEQ multiplex PCR, while TCRdb's copy carries only in-frame clones and drops some. Of approximately 150,000 clones listed, about 80% were seen once; the top ten hold 9% to 10%. Sequencing was done on a sample of PBMCs. These receptors were collected from a man younger than 30 in good health and CMV-seropositive.

This clone was observed once. In nucleotides, the CDR3 is TGTGCCAGCAGCCAGGGGGAAGCTTTCTTT. Amino acids: CASSQGEAFF. The chain employs TRBV6-1 and TRBJ1-1; perhaps TRBD1 as D (6 bases). The CDR3 loop spans 10 amino acids. The germline V gene has CDR1 MNHNS and CDR2 SASEGT. V shed 6 bases and J shed 8 bases, with 7 bases lying between them.

This clone came up a few times. The conserved phenylalanine or tryptophan normally closing the CDR3 is absent here, so this likely arose from a read error. The chain employs TRBV11-2 and TRBJ1-6, with D hard to call. This CDR3 has 16 residues. The ends were cut back, 4 bases at V and 0 bases at J, with 10 bases in the middle. CDR1 SGHAT and CDR2 FQNNGV come from the germline V gene. CDR3 bases: TGTGCCAGCAGCTCCATCGCAGACTCCTATAATTCACCCCTCCACCTT. This codes for CASSSIADSYNSPLHL.

The chain has TRBV9 and TRBJ2-2; 9 nucleotides match TRBD2. The V gene's germline CDR1 is SGDLS and CDR2 YYNGEE. Unmatched junction bases numbered 8, after V lost 0 bases and J lost 5 bases. The CDR3 loop spans 17 amino acids. The CDR3, as DNA: TGTGCCAGCAGCGTAGCGGCGACTAGCGGTAAAACCGGGGAGCTGTTTTTT. Translation gives CASSVAATSGKTGELFF.

This clone was seen once. The V and J genes are TRBV4-1 and TRBJ2-7; 9 nucleotides agree with TRBD2. V lost 1 base to trimming and J lost 2 bases; unmatched junction nucleotides: 15. The germline V gene encodes CDR1 MGHRA and CDR2 YSYEKL. The CDR3 sequence is 19 residues long. In nucleotides, the CDR3 is TGCGCCAGCAGCCAAGTCAGCCCCGCTAGCGGGGAGAAGCCCTACGAGCAGTACTTC. Protein product: CASSQVSPASGEKPYEQYF.